One and the same sample provided the 12 T cell receptor beta chains below, sequenced in a study of T cells in Graves' hyperthyroidism and ophthalmopathy. Regions amplified from RNA transcripts were the TCR beta CDR3 regions. The primer set for the first-round RT-PCR of the TCR CDR3 was HTBI. TCRdb recomputed calls from the multiplex PCR reads with MiXCR, one row per CDR3 protein. The profile shows fewer than 400,000 distinct CDR3 sequences, around 25% of them singletons. Material for sequencing was blood. These receptors originate from a man aged 45 to 65 with Graves' hyperthyroidism.

This clonotype has only a few counts. This rearrangement joins TRBV6-1 to TRBJ1-1, with D uncertain. Deletions cut 7 bases from V and 6 bases from J, with 12 bases between. CDR1 and CDR2 (germline): MNHNS, SASEGT. There are 12 residues in the CDR3. The CDR3 here is CASISLTSEAFF. The CDR3 nucleotides read TGTGCCAGCATAAGCTTGACTTCTGAAGCTTTCTTT.

About this clonotype itself: A junction boundary mismatches the germline segment, possibly from a read error. This sequence joins TRBV7-2 and TRBJ1-2; TRBD1 matches at 7 bases. The germline gives CDR1 SGHTA, CDR2 FQGNSA. This CDR3 region has 14 residues. The CDR3 coding sequence is TGTGCCAACAGCTTCGGACAGGACGGGGACGGCTACACCTTC. This sequence encodes CANSFGQDGDGYTF.

The CDR3 spells CASSLVASFYNEQFF. CDR3 in DNA: TGTGCCAGCAGCTTAGTTGCCTCCTTCTACAATGAGCAGTTCTTC. The V and J genes are TRBV7-9 and TRBJ2-1; D gene uncertain. Germline V lookup: CDR1 SEHNR, CDR2 FQNEAQ (reference sequence). The V gene lost 1 base and the J gene lost 3 bases, with 10 bases spanning the gap. The CDR3 extends over 15 amino acids.

The CDR3 here is CASSPAYGTYEQYF. In nucleotides, the CDR3 is TGTGCCAGCAGTCCCGCGTACGGGACCTACGAGCAGTACTTC. The chain links TRBV2 to TRBJ2-7, with a tentative D call TRBD2 (5 bases). The CDR3 has 14 amino acids. CDR1 is SNHLY and CDR2 is FYNNEI in the germline V gene. V lost 5 bases and J 2 bases, leaving 13 bases between the germline ends.

This chain uses TRBV20-1 with TRBJ1-2; D ambiguous. This CDR3 is built from 13 residues. Looked up from germline, CDR1 is DFQATT and CDR2 is SNEGSKA (reference sequence). Trimming left V 4 bases short and J 8 bases short, with 17 bases between. CDR3 bases: TGCAGTGCTACATATCTGGCGCCTCCCGGCTACACCTTC. Protein: CSATYLAPPGYTF.

The rearrangement uses TRBV29-1 and TRBJ1-1; 7 bases are a match to TRBD1. Germline V gives CDR1 SQVTM, CDR2 ANQGSEA. This CDR3 is built from 12 residues. J gave up 5 bases and V 7 bases, and 7 bases lay outside the gene matches. CDR3 coding DNA: TGCAGCGGTACAGGGGACCAAACTGAAGCTTTCTTT. As protein: CSGTGDQTEAFF.

The J gene is TRBJ1-4, the V gene TRBV27; no definite D call. CDR1 MNHEY and CDR2 SMNVEV come from the germline V gene (reference sequence). V lost 1 base and J lost 5, with 5 bases in between. The CDR3 is made up of 13 amino acids. In DNA form, the CDR3 reads TGTGCCAGCAGTTTATATGGGAATGAAAAACTGTTTTTT. Amino acids: CASSLYGNEKLFF. The whole variable domain, remainder taken from reference TRBV27 and TRBJ1-4, is EAQVTQNPRYLITVTGKKLTVTCSQNMNHEYMSWYRQDPGLGLRQIYYSMNVEVTDKGDVPEGYKVSRKEKRNFPLILESPSPNQTSLYFCASSLYGNEKLFFGSGTQLSVL.

The gene calls are TRBV6-2 or TRBV6-3 and TRBJ2-7, with a possible D match to TRBD2 (7 bases). V dropped 5 bases and J dropped 2 bases, with 13 bases sitting between them. Germline-derived CDR1 and CDR2 are MNHEY and SVGEGT. This CDR3 contains 14 residues. The CDR3 reads CASSVGEGAYEQYF. DNA for the CDR3: TGTGCCAGCAGTGTGGGGGAGGGGGCCTACGAGCAGTACTTC.

The gene calls are TRBV20-1 and TRBJ2-1, with no clear D. Germline values: CDR1 DFQATT, CDR2 SNEGSKA (reference sequence). V was cut by 1 base and J by 0 bases, with 10 bases left in between. The CDR3 covers 15 residues. The CDR3 coding sequence is TGCAGTGCTAGAGGTGGCTGGAGCTCCTACAATGAGCAGTTCTTC. It translates to CSARGGWSSYNEQFF.

The chain carries TRBV25-1 and TRBJ1-1; D remains unclear. The germline V gene encodes CDR1 MGHDK and CDR2 SYGVNS. This CDR3 has 12 amino acids. The V and J ends lost 6 bases and 4 bases respectively, with 9 bases between them. The CDR3 loop is CASSKGSTEAFF. The CDR3 bases are TGTGCCAGCAGCAAAGGGAGCACTGAAGCTTTCTTT. The full variable domain, rest sourced from reference TRBV25-1 and TRBJ1-1, is EADIYQTPRYLVIGTGKKITLECSQTMGHDKMYWYQQDPGMELHLIHYSYGVNSTEKGDLSSESTVSRIRTEHFPLTLESARPSHTSQYLCASSKGSTEAFFGQGTRLTVV.

A few counts support this clonotype. This chain uses TRBV4-2 with TRBJ1-5; no definite D call. V was shortened by 1 base and J by 4 bases, with 5 bases between the two germline ends. The germline gives CDR1 LGHNA, CDR2 YNFKEQ. The CDR3 is 13 residues long. The CDR3, as DNA: TGTGCCAGCAGCCAAGCCAGTAATCAGCCCCAGCATTTT. This sequence encodes CASSQASNQPQHF.

This clonotype was seen ten or more times. V and J are TRBV6-1 and TRBJ1-1, with 7 bases fitting TRBD1. The length of the CDR3 is 14 residues. V was clipped by 7 bases and J by 4 bases; unmatched bases: 9. Germline V lookup: CDR1 MNHNS, CDR2 SASEGT. The CDR3 loop reads CASNPTGPITEAFF. CDR3 nucleotide sequence: TGTGCCAGCAATCCGACAGGGCCCATCACTGAAGCTTTCTTT.